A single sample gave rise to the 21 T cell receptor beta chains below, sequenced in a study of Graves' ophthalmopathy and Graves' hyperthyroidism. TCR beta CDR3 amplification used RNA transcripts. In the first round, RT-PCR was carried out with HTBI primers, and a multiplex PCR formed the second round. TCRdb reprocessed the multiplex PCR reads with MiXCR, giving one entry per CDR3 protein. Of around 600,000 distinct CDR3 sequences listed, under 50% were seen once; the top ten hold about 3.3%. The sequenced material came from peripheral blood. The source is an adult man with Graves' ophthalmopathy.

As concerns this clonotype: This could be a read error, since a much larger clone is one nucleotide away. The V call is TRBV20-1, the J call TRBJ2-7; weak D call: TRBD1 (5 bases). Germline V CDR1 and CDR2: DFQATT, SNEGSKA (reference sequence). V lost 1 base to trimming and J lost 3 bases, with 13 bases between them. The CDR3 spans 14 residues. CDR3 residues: CSARGVDTFYEQYF. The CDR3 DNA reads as TGCAGTGCTAGAGGTGTGGACACCTTCTACGAGCAGTACTTC.

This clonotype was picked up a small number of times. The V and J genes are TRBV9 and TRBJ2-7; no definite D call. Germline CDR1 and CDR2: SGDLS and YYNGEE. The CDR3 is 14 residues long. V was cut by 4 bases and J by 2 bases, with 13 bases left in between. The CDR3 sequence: CASSHSGPPYEQYF. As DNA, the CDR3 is TGTGCCAGCAGCCACTCCGGACCGCCCTACGAGCAGTACTTC.

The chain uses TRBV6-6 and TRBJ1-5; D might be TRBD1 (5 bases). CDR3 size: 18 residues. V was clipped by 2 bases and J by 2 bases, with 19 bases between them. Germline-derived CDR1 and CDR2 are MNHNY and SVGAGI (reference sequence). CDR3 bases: TGTGCCAGCAGTTACGGTCCCTGGGCAGGGAGCGGCAATCAGCCCCAGCATTTT. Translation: CASSYGPWAGSGNQPQHF.

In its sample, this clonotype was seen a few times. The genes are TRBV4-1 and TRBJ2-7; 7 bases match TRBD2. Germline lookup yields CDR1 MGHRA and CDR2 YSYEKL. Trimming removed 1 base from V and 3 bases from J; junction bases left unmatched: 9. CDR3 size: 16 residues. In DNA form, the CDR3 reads TGCGCCAGCAGCCAAGTTGTGGCAGGGAGGGACTACGAGCAGTACTTC. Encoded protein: CASSQVVAGRDYEQYF.

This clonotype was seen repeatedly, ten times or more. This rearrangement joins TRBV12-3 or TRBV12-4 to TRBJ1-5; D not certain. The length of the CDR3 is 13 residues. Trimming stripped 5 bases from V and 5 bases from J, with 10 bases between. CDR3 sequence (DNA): TGTGCCAGCAGTCCCGCTTTGTATCAGCCCCAGCATTTT. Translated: CASSPALYQPQHF.

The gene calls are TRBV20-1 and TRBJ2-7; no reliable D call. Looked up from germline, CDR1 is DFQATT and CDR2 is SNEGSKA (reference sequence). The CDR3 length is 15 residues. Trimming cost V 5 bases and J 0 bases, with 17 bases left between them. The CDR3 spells CSAETVEGLSYEQYF. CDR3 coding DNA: TGCAGTGCTGAAACCGTGGAAGGGCTCTCCTACGAGCAGTACTTC.

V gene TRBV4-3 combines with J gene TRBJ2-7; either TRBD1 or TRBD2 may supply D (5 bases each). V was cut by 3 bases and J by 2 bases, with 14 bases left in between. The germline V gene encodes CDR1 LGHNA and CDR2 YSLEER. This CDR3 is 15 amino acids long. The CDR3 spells CASSQGLGETYEQYF. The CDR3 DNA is TGCGCCAGCAGCCAGGGATTGGGGGAAACCTACGAGCAGTACTTC.

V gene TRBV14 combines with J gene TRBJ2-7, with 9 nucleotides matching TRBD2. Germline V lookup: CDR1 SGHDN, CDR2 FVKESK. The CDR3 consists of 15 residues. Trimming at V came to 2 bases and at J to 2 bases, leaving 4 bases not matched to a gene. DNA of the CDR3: TGTGCCAGCAGCCAACTAGCGGGAAGTCCCTACGAGCAGTACTTC. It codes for CASSQLAGSPYEQYF.

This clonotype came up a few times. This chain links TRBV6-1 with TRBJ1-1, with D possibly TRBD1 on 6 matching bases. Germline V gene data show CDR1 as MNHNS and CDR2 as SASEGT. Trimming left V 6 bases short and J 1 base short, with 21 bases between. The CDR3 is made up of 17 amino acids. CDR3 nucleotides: TGTGCCAGCAGCCAAGGAACAGGGCGGGTCGCGAACACTGAAGCTTTCTTT. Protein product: CASSQGTGRVANTEAFF.

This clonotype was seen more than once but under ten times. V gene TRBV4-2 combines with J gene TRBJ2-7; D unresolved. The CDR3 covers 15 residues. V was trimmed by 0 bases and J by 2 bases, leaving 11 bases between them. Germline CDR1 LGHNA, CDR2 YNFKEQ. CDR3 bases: TGTGCCAGCAGCCAAGATCAAGACCCTACCTACGAGCAGTACTTC. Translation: CASSQDQDPTYEQYF.

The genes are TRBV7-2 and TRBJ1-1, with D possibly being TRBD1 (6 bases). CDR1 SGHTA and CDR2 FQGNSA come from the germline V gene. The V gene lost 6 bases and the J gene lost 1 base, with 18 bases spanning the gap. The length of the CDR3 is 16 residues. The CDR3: CASSEFVGGRNTEAFF. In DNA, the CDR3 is TGTGCCAGCAGTGAGTTTGTGGGGGGCCGGAACACTGAAGCTTTCTTT.

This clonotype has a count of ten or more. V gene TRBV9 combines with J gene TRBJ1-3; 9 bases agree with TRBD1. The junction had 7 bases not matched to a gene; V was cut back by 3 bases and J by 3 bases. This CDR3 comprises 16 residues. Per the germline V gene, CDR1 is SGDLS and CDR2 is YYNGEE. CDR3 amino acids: CASSGQGGLLGNTIYF. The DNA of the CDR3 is TGTGCCAGCAGCGGACAGGGGGGCCTTCTTGGAAACACCATATATTTT.

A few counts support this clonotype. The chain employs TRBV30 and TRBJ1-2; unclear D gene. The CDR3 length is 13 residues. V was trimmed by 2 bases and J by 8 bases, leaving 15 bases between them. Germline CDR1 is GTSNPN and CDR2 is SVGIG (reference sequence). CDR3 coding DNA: TGTGCCTGGAGTCTAGGGAACGCTGGAGGCTACACCTTC. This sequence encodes CAWSLGNAGGYTF.

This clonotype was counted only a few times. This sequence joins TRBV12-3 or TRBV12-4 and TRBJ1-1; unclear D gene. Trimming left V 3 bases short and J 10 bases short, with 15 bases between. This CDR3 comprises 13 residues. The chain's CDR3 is CASSLALGRVAFF. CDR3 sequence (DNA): TGTGCCAGCAGTTTGGCCCTTGGTAGGGTAGCTTTCTTT.

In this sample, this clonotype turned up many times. This CDR3 is CASSLAGPYTEAFF. DNA of the CDR3: TGTGCCAGCAGCTTAGCAGGGCCCTACACTGAAGCTTTCTTT. The V call is TRBV7-2, the J call TRBJ1-1; D unclear. Per the germline V gene, CDR1 is SGHTA and CDR2 is FQGNSA. V shed 0 bases and J shed 3 bases, with 8 bases lying between them. CDR3 length: 14 residues.

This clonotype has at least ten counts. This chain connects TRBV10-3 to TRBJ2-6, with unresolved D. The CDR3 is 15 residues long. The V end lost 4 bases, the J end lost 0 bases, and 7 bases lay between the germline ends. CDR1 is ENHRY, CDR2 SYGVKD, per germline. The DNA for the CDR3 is TGTGCCATCAGTGGGGAAGACTCTGGGGCCAACGTCCTGACTTTC. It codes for CAISGEDSGANVLTF.

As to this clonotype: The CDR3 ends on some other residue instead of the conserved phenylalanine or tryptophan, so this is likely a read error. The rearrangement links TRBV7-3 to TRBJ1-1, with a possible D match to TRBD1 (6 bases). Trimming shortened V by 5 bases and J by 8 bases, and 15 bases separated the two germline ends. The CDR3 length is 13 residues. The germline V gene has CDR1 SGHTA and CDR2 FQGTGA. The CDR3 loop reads CASSQDGGLEAFL. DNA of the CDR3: TGTGCCAGCAGCCAAGATGGGGGGCTGGAAGCTTTCCTT.

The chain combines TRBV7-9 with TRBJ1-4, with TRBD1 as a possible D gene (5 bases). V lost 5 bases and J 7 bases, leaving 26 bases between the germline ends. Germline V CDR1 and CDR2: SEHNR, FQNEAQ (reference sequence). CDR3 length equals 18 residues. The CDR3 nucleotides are TGTGCCAGCAGCCAAGGGACGACGGTGGGTGTTGGTGCTGAAAAACTGTTTTTT. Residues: CASSQGTTVGVGAEKLFF.

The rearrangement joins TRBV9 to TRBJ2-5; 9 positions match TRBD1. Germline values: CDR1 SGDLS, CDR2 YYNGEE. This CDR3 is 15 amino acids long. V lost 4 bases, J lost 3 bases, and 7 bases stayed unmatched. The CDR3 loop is CASSPGTGKEETQYF. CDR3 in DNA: TGTGCCAGCAGCCCCGGGACAGGGAAGGAAGAGACCCAGTACTTC.

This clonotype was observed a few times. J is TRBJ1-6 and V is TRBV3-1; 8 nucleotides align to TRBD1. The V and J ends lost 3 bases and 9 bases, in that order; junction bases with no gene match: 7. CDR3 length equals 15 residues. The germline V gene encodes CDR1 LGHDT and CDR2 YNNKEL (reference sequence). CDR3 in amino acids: CASSQIQGVVSPLHF. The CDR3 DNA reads TGTGCCAGCAGCCAGATACAGGGGGTTGTTTCACCCCTCCACTTT.

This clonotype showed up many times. CDR3 nucleotides: TGTGCCAGCAGCTCTTATTCCGAGGGCGGTGAAGCTTTCTTT. This translates into CASSSYSEGGEAFF. This chain connects TRBV7-2 to TRBJ1-1, with unresolved D. V was shortened by 4 bases and J by 7 bases, with 16 bases between the two germline ends. Looked up from germline, CDR1 is SGHTA and CDR2 is FQGNSA. This CDR3 comprises 14 residues.